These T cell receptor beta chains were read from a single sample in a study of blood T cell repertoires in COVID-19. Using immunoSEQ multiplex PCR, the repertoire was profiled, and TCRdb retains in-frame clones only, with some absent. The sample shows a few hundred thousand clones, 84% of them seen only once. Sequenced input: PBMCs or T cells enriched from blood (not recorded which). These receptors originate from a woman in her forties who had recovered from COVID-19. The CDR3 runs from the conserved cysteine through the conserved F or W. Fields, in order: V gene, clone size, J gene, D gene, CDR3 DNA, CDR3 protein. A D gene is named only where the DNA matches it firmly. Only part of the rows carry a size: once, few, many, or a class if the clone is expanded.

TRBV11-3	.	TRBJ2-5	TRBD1	TGTGCCAGCAGCTCCATGGGGACAGAACAAGAGACCCAGTACTTC	CASSSMGTEQETQYF
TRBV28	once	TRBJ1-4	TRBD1	TGTGCCAGCAGTTGGACAGGCTTTAATGAAAAACTGTTTTTT	CASSWTGFNEKLFF
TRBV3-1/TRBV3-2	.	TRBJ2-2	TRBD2	TGTGCCAGCAGCCAAATCCTAGCGGGTACCGGGGAGCTGTTTTTT	CASSQILAGTGELFF
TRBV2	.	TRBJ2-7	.	TGTGCCAGCAGAAGGCAGGTTCCCGAGCAGTACTTC	CASRRQVPEQYF
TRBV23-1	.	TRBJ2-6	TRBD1	TGCGCCAGCAGTCAATCTTCGGGGGGACAGGGGGCGCTCGGGGCCAACGTCCTGACTTTC	CASSQSSGGQGALGANVLTF
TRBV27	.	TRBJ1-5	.	TGTGCCAGCAGTTTCGTGGGGGCCGGACAGCCCCAGCATTTT	CASSFVGAGQPQHF
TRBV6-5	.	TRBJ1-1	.	TGTGCCAGTGTACGGGGGAACACTGAAGCTTTCTTT	CASVRGNTEAFF
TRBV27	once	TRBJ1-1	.	TGTGCCAGCAAAACTAGCAATATGAACACTGAAGCTTTCTTT	CASKTSNMNTEAFF
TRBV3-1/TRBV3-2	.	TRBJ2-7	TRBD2	TGTGCCAGCAGCCAAGAGGGACTAGCGGGATCGCAGTACTTC	CASSQEGLAGSQYF
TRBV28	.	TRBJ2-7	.	TGTGCCAGCAGTCTCCTAAGCTCCTACGAGCAGTACTTC	CASSLLSSYEQYF
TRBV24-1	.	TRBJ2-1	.	TGTGCCACCAGTGGTGGGAGTTTACCCTACAATGAGCAGTTCTTC	CATSGGSLPYNEQFF
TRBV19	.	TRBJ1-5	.	TGTGCCAGTAGGTCCCAGGTGGGGGCTAGCAATCAGCCCCAGCATTTT	CASRSQVGASNQPQHF
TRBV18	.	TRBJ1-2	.	TGTGCCAGCTCACCACCCGGCAGGCCTACGTATGGCTACACCTTC	CASSPPGRPTYGYTF
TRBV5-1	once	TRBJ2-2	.	TGCGCCAGCGAAAATACGAGGCCGGGAACGAACACCGGGGAGCTGTTTTTT	CASENTRPGTNTGELFF
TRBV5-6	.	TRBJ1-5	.	TGTGCCAGCAGCTTGGCCGCAGGGCCCTATAGCAATCAGCCCCAGCATTTT	CASSLAAGPYSNQPQHF
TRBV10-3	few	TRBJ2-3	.	TGTGCCATCAGTGAGTCCGGCGGGGTCACAGATACGCAGTATTTT	CAISESGGVTDTQYF
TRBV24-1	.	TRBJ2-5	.	TGTGCCACCAGTGATTTGAGGGTCGGGATCGAGACCCAGTACTTC	CATSDLRVGIETQYF
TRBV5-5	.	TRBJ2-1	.	TGTGCCAGCAGCTTGGGCCAGGCTACTTACAATGAGCAGTTCTTC	CASSLGQATYNEQFF
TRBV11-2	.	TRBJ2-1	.	TGTGCCAGCAGCTTTTCCCGGGGCAATGAGCAGTTCTTC	CASSFSRGNEQFF
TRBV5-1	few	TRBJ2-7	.	TGCGCCAGCAGCTTGTCGCCATTGGCTAGCGCAGTTGTCTACGAGCAGTACTTC	CASSLSPLASAVVYEQYF
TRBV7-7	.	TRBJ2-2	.	TGTGCCAGCAGCTTAGGGACTTGGGCGGGTCCCGGGGAGCTGTTTTTT	CASSLGTWAGPGELFF
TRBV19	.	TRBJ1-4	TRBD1	TGTGCCAGTCCGACAGGGGCAAATGAAAAACTGTTTTTT	CASPTGANEKLFF
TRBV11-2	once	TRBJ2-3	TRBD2	TGTGCCAGCAGCCGCCAATTGGGGGGGTCCACAGATACGCAGTATTTT	CASSRQLGGSTDTQYF
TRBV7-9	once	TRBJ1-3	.	TGTGCCAGCAGCCCCACAGGGAGTCAAAACACCATATATTTT	CASSPTGSQNTIYF
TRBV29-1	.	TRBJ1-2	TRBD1	TGCAGCGTCACCCCGGGACAGGGGGCGAAGATCACCTTC	CSVTPGQGAKITF
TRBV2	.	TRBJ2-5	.	TGTGCCAGCAGTGAAGCGCGGGGGCGAGAGACCCAGTACTTC	CASSEARGRETQYF
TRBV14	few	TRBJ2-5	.	TGTGCCAGCAGCCAGGGACTGCCCCCAGAGACCCAGTACTTC	CASSQGLPPETQYF
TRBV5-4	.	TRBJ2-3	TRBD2	TGTGCCAGCAGCTTTAAATCACTAGCGGGAGGCACAGATACGCAGTATTTT	CASSFKSLAGGTDTQYF
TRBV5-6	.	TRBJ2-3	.	TGTGCCAGCAGCTTGCTAGGGGAGGCAGATACGCAGTATTTT	CASSLLGEADTQYF
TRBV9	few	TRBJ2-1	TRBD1	TGTGCCAGCAGGGCCCTTGGGCAGGGGGAAAATGAGCAGTTCTTC	CASRALGQGENEQFF
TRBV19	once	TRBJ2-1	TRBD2	TGTGCCAGTAGGAGCGGGATCTTCAATGAGCAGTTCTTC	CASRSGIFNEQFF
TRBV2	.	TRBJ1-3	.	TGTGCCAGCAGTGAGGGCAGGGCGAGCCTCGGAACTGGAAACACCATATATTTT	CASSEGRASLGTGNTIYF
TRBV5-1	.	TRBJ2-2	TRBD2	TGCGCCAGCAGCTTGGGGGACCCGGGACTAGCCACCGGGGAGCTGTTTTTT	CASSLGDPGLATGELFF
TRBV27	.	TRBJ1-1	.	TGTGCCAGCACTCCGAGCAGGACAGTGAACACTGAAGCTTTCTTT	CASTPSRTVNTEAFF
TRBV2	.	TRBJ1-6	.	TGTGCCAGTAGTGGACAGTATAATTCACCCCTCCACTTT	CASSGQYNSPLHF
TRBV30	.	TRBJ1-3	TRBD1	TGTGCCTGGAGTTGGACAGGAGCTGACTCTGGAAACACCATATATTTT	CAWSWTGADSGNTIYF
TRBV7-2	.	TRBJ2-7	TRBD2	TGTGCCAGCAGCTCCGGGGGGGCGGGAGCGGGCTACGAGCAGTACTTC	CASSSGGAGAGYEQYF
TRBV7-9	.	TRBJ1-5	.	TGTGCCAGCAGCTTAGGTGAGGGGGTCCATCAGCCCCAGCATTTT	CASSLGEGVHQPQHF
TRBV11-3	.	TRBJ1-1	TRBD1	TGTGCCAGCAGCTTGGGGACAGCTGAAGCTTTCTTT	CASSLGTAEAFF
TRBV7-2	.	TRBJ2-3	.	TGTGCCAGCAGCTTAGCCGGCGGGAGCACAGATACGCAGTATTTT	CASSLAGGSTDTQYF
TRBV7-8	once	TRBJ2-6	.	TGTGCTAGTAGTGGGGGGACTGGGGCCAACGTCCTGACTTTC	CASSGGTGANVLTF
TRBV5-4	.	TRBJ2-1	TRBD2	TGTGCCAGCAGCCCAAGCGGGAGGCAGGGGTACAATGAGCAGTTCTTC	CASSPSGRQGYNEQFF
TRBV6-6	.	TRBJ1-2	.	TGTGCCAGCAGGCCTTGGGGAGGGGGCTACACCTTC	CASRPWGGGYTF
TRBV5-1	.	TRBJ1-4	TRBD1	TGCGCCAGCAGCTCCGACAGGGGTAATGAAAAACTGTTTTTT	CASSSDRGNEKLFF
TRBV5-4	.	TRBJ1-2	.	TGTGCCAGCAGCTTTAACGGTAACTATGGCTACACCTTC	CASSFNGNYGYTF
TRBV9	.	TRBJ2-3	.	TGTGCCAGCAGCGTAGGAGTAGCGGGCACAGATACGCAGTATTTT	CASSVGVAGTDTQYF